These 12 T cell receptor beta chains came from one sample sequenced in a study of T cells in Graves' hyperthyroidism and ophthalmopathy. RNA transcripts served as the template for amplifying TCR beta CDR3 regions. HTBI primers were employed in a first-round RT-PCR of the TCR CDR3. TCRdb re-analysed the multiplex PCR reads in MiXCR, keeping a single row per CDR3 protein. The sample has around 660,000 distinct CDR3 sequences, 45% seen once. The sequencing input was peripheral blood or thyroid tissue (not recorded which). Source of these receptors: an adult man with Graves' disease, either hyperthyroidism or ophthalmopathy (not recorded which).

This clonotype came up a few times. The chain joins TRBV20-1 to TRBJ1-5; D gene unclear. The CDR3 extends over 14 amino acids. V lost 1 base to trimming and J lost 1 base, with 8 bases between them. Germline V CDR1 and CDR2: DFQATT, SNEGSKA (reference sequence). CDR3 in DNA: TGCAGTGCTAGAGGGATGGAGAGCAATCAGCCCCAGCATTTT. This encodes CSARGMESNQPQHF.

This clonotype was counted a few times. The V and J genes are TRBV6-2 or TRBV6-3 and TRBJ2-7, with unresolved D. The CDR3 runs to 15 residues. Germline V gives CDR1 MNHEY, CDR2 SVGEGT. Trimming left V 6 bases short and J 4 bases short, with 19 bases between. CDR3 residues: CASSPTNSPPYEQYF. DNA of the CDR3: TGTGCCAGCAGCCCCACGAACTCACCCCCGTACGAGCAGTACTTC.

Many counts were recorded for this clonotype. The chain joins TRBV7-9 to TRBJ2-5, with D possibly TRBD2 on 5 matching bases. Germline loops: CDR1 SEHNR, CDR2 FQNEAQ (reference sequence). Between the trimmed V and J ends, which lost 5 bases and 2 bases, there was a span of 9 bases. The CDR3 has 13 residues. The CDR3 protein is CASSRGIQETQYF. The CDR3 DNA sequence: TGTGCCAGCAGCCGGGGAATTCAAGAGACCCAGTACTTC. Variable domain in full (rest from reference TRBV7-9 and TRBJ2-5): DTGVSQNPRHKITKRGQNVTFRCDPISEHNRLYWYRQTLGQGPEFLTYFQNEAQLEKSRLLSDRFSAERPKGSFSTLEIQRTEQGDSAMYLCASSRGIQETQYFGPGTRLLVL.

This chain links TRBV24-1 with TRBJ2-2; D possibly uses TRBD1 or TRBD2 (5 bases each). The CDR3 is 16 residues long. Per germline, CDR1 KGHDR and CDR2 SFDVKD. V lost 3 bases to trimming and J lost 0 bases, with 10 bases between them. CDR3 nucleotide sequence: TGTGCCACCAGTGATGGTGGGACGGCGAACACCGGGGAGCTGTTTTTT. Its translation: CATSDGGTANTGELFF.

As for this clonotype: The junction departs from the called germline gene at one end, perhaps through a read error. The rearrangement uses TRBV7-9 and TRBJ2-6, with 7 bases matching TRBD1. The CDR3 is 15 amino acids. The germline gives CDR1 SEHNR, CDR2 FQNEAQ (reference sequence). The CDR3, as DNA: TGTGCCAGCAGCTTGGCCCCCGGGACAGTGAACACTGAAGCTTTC. It specifies CASSLAPGTVNTEAF.

The CDR3 DNA follows: TGTGCCATCAGTGATGTCAGGGGGCGGAACACTGAAGCTTTCTTT. Translation gives CAISDVRGRNTEAFF. The chain couples TRBV10-3 to TRBJ1-1; 8 nucleotides agree with TRBD1. The junction had 4 bases not matched to a gene; V was cut back by 3 bases and J by 1 base. This CDR3 contains 15 residues. Germline lookup yields CDR1 ENHRY and CDR2 SYGVKD.

This chain uses TRBV20-1 with TRBJ2-5, with 7 nucleotides matching TRBD2. Germline V gene data show CDR1 as DFQATT and CDR2 as SNEGSKA (reference sequence). This CDR3 contains 14 residues. The V segment lost 4 bases and the J segment 5 bases; nucleotides outside the gene matches: 10. CDR3 nucleotides: TGCAGTGCTAACGAACCCGGGACTACGGAGACCCAGTACTTC. Translating it yields CSANEPGTTETQYF.

V and J are TRBV15 and TRBJ1-5; D is unclear. The CDR3 runs to 12 residues. The germline gives CDR1 LNHNV, CDR2 YYDKDF (reference sequence). V was clipped by 3 bases and J by 6 bases, with 6 bases between them. The CDR3 DNA reads TGTGCCACCAGCAGTGAAGGTCAGCCCCAGCATTTT. Translated: CATSSEGQPQHF. Drawing the rest from reference TRBV15 and TRBJ1-5, the complete variable domain is DAMVIQNPRYQVTQFGKPVTLSCSQTLNHNVMYWYQQKSSQAPKLLFHYYDKDFNNEADTPDNFQSRRPNTSFCFLDIRSPGLGDTAMYLCATSSEGQPQHFGDGTRLSIL.

This clonotype was counted ten times or more. V and J are TRBV29-1 and TRBJ1-2; 8 nucleotides line up with TRBD1. The CDR3 sequence is 12 residues long. Germline-derived CDR1 and CDR2 are SQVTM and ANQGSEA. Trimming took 2 bases from V and 8 from J; bases not matched to a gene: 4. For the CDR3, the DNA is TGCAGCGTTGAACCAGGGGGCAGGGGCTACACCTTC. Residues: CSVEPGGRGYTF.

The chain links TRBV19 to TRBJ2-7; D call uncertain. Germline assignment: CDR1 LNHDA and CDR2 SQIVND (reference sequence). This CDR3 comprises 13 residues. Trimming stripped 5 bases from V and 4 bases from J, with 12 bases between. In nucleotides, the CDR3 is TGTGCCAGTAGTCCCGCGCCGCGATACGAGCAGTACTTC. Translating gives CASSPAPRYEQYF.

The chain employs TRBV25-1 and TRBJ1-6; TRBD1 is a possible D gene (5 bases). The length of the CDR3 is 17 residues. V dropped 2 bases and J dropped 7 bases, with 18 bases sitting between them. The germline CDR1 and CDR2 sequences are MGHDK and SYGVNS. The CDR3 spells CASSERWGTGTNSPLHF. The CDR3 nucleotides are TGTGCCAGCAGTGAAAGGTGGGGGACGGGGACCAATTCACCCCTCCACTTT.

This clonotype was observed a handful of times. At one end, the junction sequence differs from germline, possibly due to a read error. The chain has TRBV7-2 and TRBJ1-4, with D unclear. Germline-derived CDR1 and CDR2 are SGHTA and FQGNSA. The CDR3 length is 12 residues. In DNA form, the CDR3 reads TGTGCCAGCATATCATCCAATGGAAAACTGTTTTTT. Amino acids: CASISSNGKLFF.